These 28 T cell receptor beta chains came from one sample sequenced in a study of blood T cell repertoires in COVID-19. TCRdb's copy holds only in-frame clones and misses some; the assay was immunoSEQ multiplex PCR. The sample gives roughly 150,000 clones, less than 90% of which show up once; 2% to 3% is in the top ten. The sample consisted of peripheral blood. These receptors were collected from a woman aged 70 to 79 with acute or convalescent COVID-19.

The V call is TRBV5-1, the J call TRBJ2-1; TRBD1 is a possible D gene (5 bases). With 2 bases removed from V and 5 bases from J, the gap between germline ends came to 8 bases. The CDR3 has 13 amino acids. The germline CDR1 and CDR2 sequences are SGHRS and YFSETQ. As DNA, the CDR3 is TGCGCCAGCAGCTTAGACAGCAACAATGAGCAGTTCTTC. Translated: CASSLDSNNEQFF. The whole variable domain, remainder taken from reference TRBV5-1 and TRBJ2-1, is KAGVTQTPRYLIKTRGQQVTLSCSPISGHRSVSWYQQTPGQGLQFLFEYFSETQRNKGNFPGRFSGRQFSNSRSEMNVSTLELGDSALYLCASSLDSNNEQFFGPGTRLTVL.

The CDR3 sequence is CAWSVPGPGIQPQHF. CDR3 nucleotides: TGTGCCTGGAGTGTACCCGGCCCCGGGATTCAGCCCCAGCATTTT. The chain has TRBV30 and TRBJ1-5; D gene uncertain. This CDR3 comprises 15 residues. Between the trimmed V and J ends, which lost 0 bases and 6 bases, there was a span of 15 bases. The V gene's germline CDR1 is GTSNPN and CDR2 SVGIG (reference sequence).

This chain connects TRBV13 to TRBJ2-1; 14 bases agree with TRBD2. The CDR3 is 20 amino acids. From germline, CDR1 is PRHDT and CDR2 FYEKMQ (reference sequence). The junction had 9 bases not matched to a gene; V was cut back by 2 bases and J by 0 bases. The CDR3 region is CASSLISRLAGGSSYNEQFF. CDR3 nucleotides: TGTGCCAGCAGCTTAATTAGCCGACTAGCGGGGGGGAGCTCCTACAATGAGCAGTTCTTC.

The CDR3 reads CASSLDPGSNYGYTF. The CDR3 DNA is TGTGCCAGCAGCTTAGATCCGGGTTCCAACTATGGCTACACCTTC. The V gene is TRBV7-6, the J gene TRBJ1-2; no clear D. This CDR3 has 15 amino acids. V lost 1 base to trimming and J lost 2 bases, with 11 bases between them. Germline V gives CDR1 SGHVS, CDR2 FNYEAQ. The entire variable domain, with the rest obtained from reference TRBV7-6 and TRBJ1-2, is as follows: GAGVSQSPRYKVTKRGQDVALRCDPISGHVSLYWYRQALGQGPEFLTYFNYEAQQDKSGLPNDRFSAERPEGSISTLTIQRTEQRDSAMYRCASSLDPGSNYGYTFGSGTRLTVV.

CDR3 amino acids: CASSSRYLAGNTIYF. In nucleotides, the CDR3 is TGTGCCAGCAGCTCCCGATACCTAGCTGGAAACACCATATATTTT. The rearrangement links TRBV3-1 (or the pseudogene TRBV3-2) to TRBJ1-3; D is uncertain. This CDR3 is 15 amino acids long. Germline V gene data show CDR1 as LGHDT and CDR2 as YNNKEL (reference sequence). V was clipped by 5 bases and J by 2 bases, with 13 bases between them.

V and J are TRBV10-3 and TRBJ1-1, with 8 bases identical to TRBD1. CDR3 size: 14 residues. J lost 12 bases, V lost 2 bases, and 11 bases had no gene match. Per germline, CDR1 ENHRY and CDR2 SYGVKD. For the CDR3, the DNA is TGTGCCATCAGTGAGGGGGGACAGGATGGCAGCTCTTTCTTT. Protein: CAISEGGQDGSSFF.

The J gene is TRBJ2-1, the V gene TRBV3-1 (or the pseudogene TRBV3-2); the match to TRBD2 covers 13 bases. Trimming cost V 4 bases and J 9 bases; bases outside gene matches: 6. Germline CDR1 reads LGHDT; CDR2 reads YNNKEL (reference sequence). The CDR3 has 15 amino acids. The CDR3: CASSPLAGGPGEQFF. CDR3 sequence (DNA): TGTGCCAGCAGCCCACTAGCGGGGGGGCCGGGTGAGCAGTTCTTC.

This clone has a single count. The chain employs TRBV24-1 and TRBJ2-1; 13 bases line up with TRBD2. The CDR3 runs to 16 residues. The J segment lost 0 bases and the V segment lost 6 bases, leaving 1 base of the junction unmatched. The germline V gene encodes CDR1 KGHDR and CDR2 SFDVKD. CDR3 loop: CATSRTSGSSYNEQFF. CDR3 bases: TGTGCCACCAGTAGGACTAGCGGGAGCTCCTACAATGAGCAGTTCTTC.

CDR3 loop: CASREGGRNTEAFF. CDR3 nucleotides: TGTGCCAGTCGCGAAGGGGGCCGGAACACTGAAGCTTTCTTT. This chain links TRBV19 with TRBJ1-1; 7 bases align to TRBD1. Germline CDR1 reads LNHDA; CDR2 reads SQIVND (reference sequence). The CDR3 sequence is 14 residues long. J lost 1 base, V lost 8 bases, and 7 bases had no gene match.

CDR3 coding DNA: TGCGCCAGCAGCCAACTACGGACAGGGACATATGCTGGGGCCAACGTCCTGACTTTC. This sequence encodes CASSQLRTGTYAGANVLTF. The V call is TRBV4-1, the J call TRBJ2-6, with 8 bases matching TRBD1. CDR3 length equals 19 residues. Per germline, CDR1 MGHRA and CDR2 YSYEKL. The J segment lost 2 bases and the V segment lost 2 bases, leaving 11 bases of the junction unmatched.

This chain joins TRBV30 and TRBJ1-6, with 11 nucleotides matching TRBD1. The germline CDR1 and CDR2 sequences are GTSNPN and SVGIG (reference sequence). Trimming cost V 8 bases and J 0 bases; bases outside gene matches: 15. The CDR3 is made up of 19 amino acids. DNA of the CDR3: TGTGCCCAAACCGCCGGGACAGGGGGATTGAGCTCCTATAATTCACCCCTCCACTTT. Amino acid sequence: CAQTAGTGGLSSYNSPLHF.

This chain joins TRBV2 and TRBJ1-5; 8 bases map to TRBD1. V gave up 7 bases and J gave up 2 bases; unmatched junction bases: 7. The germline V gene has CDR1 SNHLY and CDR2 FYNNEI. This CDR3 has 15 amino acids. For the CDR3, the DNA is TGTGCCAGCACCGACCCGACAGGGGGCAATCAGCCCCAGCATTTT. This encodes CASTDPTGGNQPQHF.

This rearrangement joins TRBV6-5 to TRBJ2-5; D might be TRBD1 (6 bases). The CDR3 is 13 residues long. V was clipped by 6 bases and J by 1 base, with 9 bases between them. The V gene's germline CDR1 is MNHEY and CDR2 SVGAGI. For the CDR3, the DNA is TGTGCCAGCAGGGGGGCCTTCCAAGAGACCCAGTACTTC. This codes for CASRGAFQETQYF.

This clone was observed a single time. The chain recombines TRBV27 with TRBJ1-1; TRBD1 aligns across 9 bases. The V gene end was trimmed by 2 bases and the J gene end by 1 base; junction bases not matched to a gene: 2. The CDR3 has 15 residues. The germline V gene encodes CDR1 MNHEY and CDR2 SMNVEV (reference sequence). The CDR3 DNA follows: TGTGCCAGCAGTTTAAGACAGGGGGGGAACACTGAAGCTTTCTTT. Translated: CASSLRQGGNTEAFF.

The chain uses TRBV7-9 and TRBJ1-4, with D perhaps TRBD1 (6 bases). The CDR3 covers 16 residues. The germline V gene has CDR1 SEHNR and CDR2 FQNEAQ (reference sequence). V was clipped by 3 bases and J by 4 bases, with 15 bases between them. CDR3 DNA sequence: TGTGCCAGCAGCTTGGGGGCGATGGTAGATAATGAAAAACTGTTTTTT. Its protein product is CASSLGAMVDNEKLFF.

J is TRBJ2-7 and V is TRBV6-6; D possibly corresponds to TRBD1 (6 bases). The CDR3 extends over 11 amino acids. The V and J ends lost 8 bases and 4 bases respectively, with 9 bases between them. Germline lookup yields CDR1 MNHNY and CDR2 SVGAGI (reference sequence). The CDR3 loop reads CASSTGYEQYV. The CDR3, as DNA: TGTGCCAGCTCTACAGGGTACGAGCAGTACGTC.

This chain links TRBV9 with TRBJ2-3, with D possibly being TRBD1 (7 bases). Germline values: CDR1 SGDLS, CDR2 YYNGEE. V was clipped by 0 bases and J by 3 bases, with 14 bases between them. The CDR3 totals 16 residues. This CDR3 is CASSVVQGRSTDTQYF. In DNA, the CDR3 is TGTGCCAGCAGCGTAGTACAGGGGAGGTCAACAGATACGCAGTATTTT. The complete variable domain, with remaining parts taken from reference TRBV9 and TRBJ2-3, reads DSGVTQTPKHLITATGQRVTLRCSPRSGDLSVYWYQQSLDQGLQFLIQYYNGEERAKGNILERFSAQQFPDLHSELNLSSLELGDSALYFCASSVVQGRSTDTQYFGPGTRLTVL.

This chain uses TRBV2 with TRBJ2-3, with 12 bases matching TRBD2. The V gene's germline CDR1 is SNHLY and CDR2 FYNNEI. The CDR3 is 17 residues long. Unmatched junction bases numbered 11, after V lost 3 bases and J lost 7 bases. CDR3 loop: CASSEASGGAIGHTQYF. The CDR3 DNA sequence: TGTGCCAGCAGTGAGGCTAGCGGGGGGGCTATAGGGCATACGCAGTATTTT.

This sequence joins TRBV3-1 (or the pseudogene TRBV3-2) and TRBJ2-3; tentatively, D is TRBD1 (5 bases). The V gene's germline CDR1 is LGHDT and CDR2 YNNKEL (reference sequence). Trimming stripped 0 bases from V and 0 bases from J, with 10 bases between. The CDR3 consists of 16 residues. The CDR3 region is CASSQDKGVSTDTQYF. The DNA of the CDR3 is TGTGCCAGCAGCCAAGATAAAGGGGTAAGCACAGATACGCAGTATTTT.

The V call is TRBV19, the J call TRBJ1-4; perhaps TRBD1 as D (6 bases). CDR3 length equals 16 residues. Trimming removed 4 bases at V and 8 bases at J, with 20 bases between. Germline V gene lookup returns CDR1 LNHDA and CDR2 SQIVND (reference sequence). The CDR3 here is CASSTSHREKGEKLFF. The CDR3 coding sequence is TGTGCCAGTAGTACCTCCCACAGGGAGAAGGGAGAAAAACTGTTTTTT. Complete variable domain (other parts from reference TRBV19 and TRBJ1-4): DGGITQSPKYLFRKEGQNVTLSCEQNLNHDAMYWYRQDPGQGLRLIYYSQIVNDFQKGDIAEGYSVSREKKESFPLTVTSAQKNPTAFYLCASSTSHREKGEKLFFGSGTQLSVL.

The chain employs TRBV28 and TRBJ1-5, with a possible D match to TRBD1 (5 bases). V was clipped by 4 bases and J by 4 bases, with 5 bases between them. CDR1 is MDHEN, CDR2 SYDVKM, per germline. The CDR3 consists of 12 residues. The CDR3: CASSSGNQPQHF. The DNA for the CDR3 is TGTGCCAGCAGTTCAGGGAATCAGCCCCAGCATTTT.

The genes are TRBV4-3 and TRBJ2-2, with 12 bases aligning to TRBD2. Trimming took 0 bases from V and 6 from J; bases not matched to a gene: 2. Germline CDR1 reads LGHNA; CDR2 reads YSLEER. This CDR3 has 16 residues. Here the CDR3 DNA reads TGCGCCAGCAGCCAAGAACTAGCGGGGGGATCCGGGGAGCTGTTTTTT. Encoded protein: CASSQELAGGSGELFF.

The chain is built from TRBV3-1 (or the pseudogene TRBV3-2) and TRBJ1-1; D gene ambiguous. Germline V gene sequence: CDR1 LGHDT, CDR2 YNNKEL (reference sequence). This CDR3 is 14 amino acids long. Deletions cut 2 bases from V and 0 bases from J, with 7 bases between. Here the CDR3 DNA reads TGTGCCAGCAGCCAACGACGGGTGAACACTGAAGCTTTCTTT. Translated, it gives CASSQRRVNTEAFF.

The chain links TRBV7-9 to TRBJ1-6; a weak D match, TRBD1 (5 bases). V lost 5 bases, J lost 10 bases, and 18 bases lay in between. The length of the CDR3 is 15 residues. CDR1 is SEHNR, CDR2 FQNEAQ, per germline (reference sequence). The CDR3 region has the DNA TGTGCCAGCAGCACGAATAGGGGTTCGGAATCACCCCTCCACTTT. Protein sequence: CASSTNRGSESPLHF.

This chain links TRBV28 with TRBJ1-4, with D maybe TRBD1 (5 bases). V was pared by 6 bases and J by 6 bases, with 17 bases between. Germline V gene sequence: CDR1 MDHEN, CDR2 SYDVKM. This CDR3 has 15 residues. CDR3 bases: TGTGCCAGCAGCATACCAGGGTGGAGGGATGAAAAACTGTTTTTT. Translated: CASSIPGWRDEKLFF.

CDR3 sequence: CASTTGQPRHDVLTF. The CDR3 coding sequence is TGTGCCAGTACCACAGGACAGCCCAGACACGACGTCCTGACTTTC. The V and J genes are TRBV19 and TRBJ2-6, with D tentatively TRBD1 (6 bases). This CDR3 has 15 amino acids. Between the trimmed V and J ends, which lost 7 bases and 11 bases, there was a span of 21 bases. Germline V gene data show CDR1 as LNHDA and CDR2 as SQIVND (reference sequence).

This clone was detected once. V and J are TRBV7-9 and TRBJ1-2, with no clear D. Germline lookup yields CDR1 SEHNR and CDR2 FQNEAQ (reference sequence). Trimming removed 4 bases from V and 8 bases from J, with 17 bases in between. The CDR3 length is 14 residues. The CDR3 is CASSYKADFFGYTF. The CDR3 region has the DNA TGTGCCAGCAGCTATAAGGCCGACTTTTTCGGCTACACCTTC.

The CDR3 coding sequence is TGTGCCAGTAGTATACCCCCTTCTAATTCACCCCTCCACTTT. Amino acids: CASSIPPSNSPLHF. This chain joins TRBV19 and TRBJ1-6, with unresolved D. This CDR3 spans 14 amino acids. Germline V gene lookup returns CDR1 LNHDA and CDR2 SQIVND (reference sequence). Trimming took off 2 bases at V and 6 bases at J, with 8 bases between the two ends.